This T cell receptor (beta chain) was recovered during a study of T-cell reconstitution after alpha-beta-depleted transplantation in children. This clonotype was seen just once. Antigen: not known. General observations from the study: Surviving recipient T cells and thymic progenitors produced the high day-60 TCRbeta diversity seen in some patients. T-cell counts and diversity at one year post-transplant came mainly from newly produced T cells. Alpha-beta T cells present about two months after transplant were reported to originate from several hundred expanded graft clones.

Molecular barcoding with unique molecular identifiers was used for the TCRbeta library. Each CDR3 protein is one row after TCRdb ran MiXCR on the PCR reads. The sample contains roughly 220,000 distinct CDR3 sequences, approximately 8% of which appear only once. V shed 3 bases, J shed 2 bases, and the junction held 4 bases outside the gene matches. Germline CDR1 is MGHRA and CDR2 is YSYEKL. This CDR3 region has 15 residues. The sequencing used PBMCs, mostly from graft donor cells, collected 360 days after TCRalphabeta/CD19-depleted stem cell transplant. This TCR came from a male patient aged 2-9 years who had a stem cell transplant for acute myeloid leukemia, so the T cells may come from the graft donor. The rearrangement links TRBV4-1 to TRBJ2-7, with TRBD2 matching over 10 bases. The CDR3 loop is CASSQLAGATYEQYF. DNA of the CDR3: TGCGCCAGCAGCCAGCTAGCGGGGGCGACCTACGAGCAGTACTTC.